Detailed here is one TCR beta chain. What this receptor recognizes is not known. There are no base qualities to consult, and no much larger clone falls within one base. The sample is drawn from a study of vaccination and CD4 T cells after COVID-19 (dated by TCRdb to the early 2020s). With respect to the entire study: Convalescent patients had a positive SARS-CoV-2 result on nasal swab PCR, and of these patients, nine had mild disease and one had severe disease. In the convalescent cohort there were six males and four females, among whom were two Hispanic individuals, seven Caucasians, two Asians and one multiracial person. Each participant got two doses of either the Pfizer-BioNTech BNT162b2 vaccine (n=8) or the Moderna mRNA-1273 vaccine (n=2). Post-COVID blood samples were collected from convalescent patients a median of approximately 93 days after diagnosis, with a range of roughly 30 to 161 days. The time from the second vaccine dose to post-vaccine blood sampling had a median of around 72 days and ranged from about 14 to 241 days. The cultures were stimulated with overlapping spike peptide pools from SARS-CoV-2 and from the common cold coronaviruses HCoV-NL63, HCoV-OC43 and HCoV-229E. Control cultures used a CEFX viral epitope pool as positive control, an HIV-1 Nef peptide pool as negative control, or no peptide. In roughly 11 COVID-19 convalescent patients and several infection-naive healthy vaccine recipients, the spike-specific CD4+ TCR repertoire before mRNA vaccination was compared with the repertoire after mRNA vaccination. Results the study describes overall, beyond this receptor: In convalescent patients, a median approximately 86% of post-vaccine SARS-CoV-2-reactive clones were detected only after vaccination, and vaccine-specific priming was suggested by this finding. Of the vaccine-specific clones found in convalescent patients, nearly all (304 of 307) were mono-reactive for SARS-CoV-2 spike instead of being cross-reactive with common cold coronaviruses. Relatively few convalescent patients were included in the study, and early timepoints after natural infection were not analyzed. Although the median number of SARS-CoV-2-reactive clonotypes went up from some 23 after infection to about 38 after vaccination, the increase was not significant.

Trimming at the junction amounts to 6 bases on V and 2 bases on J, and the germline ends lie 19 bases apart. From its cysteine to its phenylalanine, the CDR3 spans 16 amino acids. Only the CDR3 DNA is retained, 48 bases long and in frame from the first base. In the paper's terms, the treatment or condition label means: approximately nine-day PBMC culture with coronavirus spike peptide pools or control peptides (ViraFEST assay). The study used the ViraFEST assay, which expanded antigen-specific T cells with peptide pools and then identified expanded clonotypes by TCR sequencing. The positive SARS-CoV-2 PCR tests of the convalescent patients were dated from March to December 2020, before the Alpha, Beta and Delta variants emerged in the United States. Each well held approximately 2 million PBMCs cultured in IMDM containing roughly 5% human AB serum and around 10 IU/ml IL-2, with 8.5 to 10 ug/ml peptide pools added. On days 3 and 7, half of the culture medium was replaced with fresh IL-2-containing medium. After roughly 9 days of culture, CD4+ T cells were isolated by negative selection with the EasySep CD4+ T cell isolation kit. PBMCs were separated from whole blood using Ficoll-Paque Plus gradient centrifugation and then either used fresh or cryopreserved at -140C. In general, triplicate wells were set up for every culture condition.

Libraries were built with PCR. DNA from cultured CD4+ T cells underwent TCR sequencing with the Oncomine TCR Beta short-read assay at the Johns Hopkins FTIC core. The QIAamp micro DNA kit was used to extract genomic DNA from the cultured CD4+ T cells. Oncomine TCR Beta libraries from cultured CD4+ T cells were pooled using unique dual indexes and sequenced on an Illumina iSeq 100. The original methods were these. Non-productive sequences were removed, and CDR3s that did not start with C, did not end with F or W, or were shorter than 7 amino acids were discarded. The MANAFEST web application was used to identify antigen-specific clonotypes by comparing peptide-stimulated wells against reference wells and other culture wells. An FDR below 0.05, an odds ratio above 5, and a productive frequency above 0.1% in at least two of three replicate wells were required for clones to be considered positive. A clonotype counted as cross-reactive if it showed significant expansion both in the SARS-CoV-2 spike wells and in at least one common cold coronavirus spike condition. Levenshtein distances (stringdist) and unrooted phylogenetic trees (ape) in R version 3.6.1 were used to assess CDR3 homology. Using fastp trimming at Q25 and MiXCR clonotype assembly, TCRdb reanalyzed the public sequencing data and kept in-frame beta chains. Rows matching on CDR3 protein sequence are summarized as one entry with the most common DNA and genes. The V and J calls were determined by TCRdb, not by the authors. This sample gives 13,000 or so distinct CDR3 sequences in total; 25% to 35% of them show up just once. The top ten constitute around 7.9% of the sample.

This sequence originates from a human donor who had recovered from COVID-19. Here the chain combines TRBV12-3 or TRBV12-4 and TRBJ1-1; the D gene cannot be named for sure. Sequenced material: CD4+ T cells from blood, cultured in vitro. The DNA reads as follows: TGTGCCAGCAGCCCCAGCCGTGGAGGGAGAAACACTGAAGCTTTCTTT. Translated, this is CASSPSRGGRNTEAFF.